Each of the 21 T cell receptor beta chains below was sequenced from the same sample in a study of regulatory T cells in long-lasting Graves disease. Libraries of TCR beta came from iRepertoire HTBI primers plus Arm-PCR of CDR3 regions. TCRdb re-called the multiplex PCR reads with MiXCR, one entry per CDR3 protein. The data show around 460,000 distinct CDR3 sequences, with about 22% seen just once and 13% held by the top ten. The time point denotes: persistent/refractory GD, antithyroid drugs over 5 years with positive TRAb. With RNA extracted from PBMCs as input, the TCR library was made. This specimen was peripheral blood mononuclear cells (PBMCs), taken when the disease was refractory, from a patient treated with antithyroid drugs. These receptors originate from a female donor with Graves disease.

The chain carries TRBV5-1 and TRBJ2-7; the match to TRBD1 covers 8 bases. Germline V gene sequence: CDR1 SGHRS, CDR2 YFSETQ. With V trimmed by 4 bases and J by 0 bases, 6 bases remained unmatched. This CDR3 is 15 amino acids long. The CDR3 loop is CASSIRTGSSYEQYF. The CDR3 DNA reads as TGCGCCAGCAGCATAAGGACAGGGAGCTCCTACGAGCAGTACTTC.

This clonotype occurred many times. This chain uses TRBV29-1 with TRBJ2-7; D possibly matches TRBD1 or TRBD2 (6 bases each). V lost 5 bases to trimming and J lost 5 bases, with 13 bases between them. There are 12 residues in the CDR3. Germline assignment: CDR1 SQVTM and CDR2 ANQGSEA. Here the CDR3 DNA reads TGCAGCGTTAGCGGAGGGGGAAACGAGCAGTACTTC. Translating gives CSVSGGGNEQYF.

Details on this clonotype: One end of the junction fails to match germline, which may point to a read error. The genes are TRBV7-9 and TRBJ1-1, with D unresolved. The CDR3 has 12 residues. Germline CDR1 and CDR2: SEHNR and FQNEAQ (reference sequence). The chain's CDR3 is CVSSLPNTEAFF. For the CDR3, the DNA is TGTGTCAGCAGCTTACCGAACACTGAAGCTTTCTTT.

CDR3 coding DNA: TGTGCCAGCAGTTCCGGGGCCGCGGGTGAAAAACTGTTTTTT. This gives the protein CASSSGAAGEKLFF. The chain uses TRBV6-5 and TRBJ1-4; maybe TRBD1 (5 bases). The CDR3 consists of 14 residues. In germline, CDR1 is MNHEY, CDR2 SVGAGI. The V end lost 4 bases, the J end lost 7 bases, and 13 bases lay between the germline ends.

The CDR3 DNA follows: TGTGCCAGCCAACTAGCGGGGGCGCACAATGAGCAGTTCTTC. Protein product: CASQLAGAHNEQFF. The chain links TRBV11-2 to TRBJ2-1, with 11 bases lining up with TRBD2. J lost 5 bases, V lost 8 bases, and 5 bases had no gene match. This CDR3 is built from 14 residues. CDR1 is SGHAT and CDR2 is FQNNGV in the germline V gene.

This clonotype occurred a few times. The rearrangement uses TRBV14 and TRBJ1-1, with unresolved D. The V gene lost 4 bases and the J gene lost 11 bases, with 17 bases spanning the gap. Germline CDR1 SGHDN, CDR2 FVKESK. The CDR3 covers 13 residues. CDR3 in DNA: TGTGCCAGCAGCCCCGCCATGTCTGGTCAGGCTTTCTTT. This translates into CASSPAMSGQAFF. The full variable domain, with the rest looked up from reference TRBV14 and TRBJ1-1, is EAGVTQFPSHSVIEKGQTVTLRCDPISGHDNLYWYRRVMGKEIKFLLHFVKESKQDESGMPNNRFLAERTGGTYSTLKVQPAELEDSGVYFCASSPAMSGQAFFGQGTRLTVV.

The V and J genes are TRBV20-1 and TRBJ2-3; 7 bases align to TRBD2. The CDR3 spans 14 residues. The germline gives CDR1 DFQATT, CDR2 SNEGSKA (reference sequence). Trimming at V came to 1 base and at J to 7 bases, leaving 8 bases not matched to a gene. The CDR3 DNA follows: TGCAGTGCTAGAGTTGGGACTATATATTATACGCAGTATTTT. This gives the protein CSARVGTIYYTQYF.

There are many counts of this clonotype. In DNA, the CDR3 is TGTGCCAGCAGCTTAGTGCGAGACGAGCAGTACTTC. Its translation: CASSLVRDEQYF. The chain has TRBV11-3 and TRBJ2-7; D not resolved. With 1 base removed from V and 5 bases from J, the gap between germline ends came to 6 bases. Germline V gives CDR1 SGHNT, CDR2 YENEEA. The CDR3 has 12 amino acids.

About this clonotype itself: A read error may explain this, as a much larger clone is one base away. V and J are TRBV6-2 or TRBV6-3 and TRBJ2-6, with 7 bases lining up with TRBD1. Germline assignment: CDR1 MNHEY and CDR2 SVGEGT. This CDR3 region has 17 residues. Written as DNA, the CDR3 is TGTGCCAACAGTGGGACAGTGGGTAGGTCTGGGGCCAACGTCCTGACTTTC. Amino acid sequence: CANSGTVGRSGANVLTF.

This clonotype was counted between two and nine times. An end of the junction differs from the germline gene, which may be a read error. The chain uses TRBV5-1 and TRBJ1-5; no reliable D call. CDR1 SGHRS and CDR2 YFSETQ come from the germline V gene. The CDR3 loop spans 14 amino acids. The chain's CDR3 is CASSPLGSDQPQHF. In DNA form, the CDR3 reads TGCGCCAGCAGCCCCCTGGGGTCCGATCAACCCCAGCATTTT.

The chain links TRBV7-9 to TRBJ1-2; no clear D. Germline values: CDR1 SEHNR, CDR2 FQNEAQ (reference sequence). The CDR3 consists of 15 residues. Between the trimmed V and J ends, which lost 1 base and 4 bases, there was a span of 13 bases. CDR3 amino acids: CASSLGEQHPYGYTF. The CDR3 bases are TGTGCCAGCAGCTTAGGGGAGCAGCACCCCTATGGCTACACCTTC.

As for this clonotype: The missing conserved phenylalanine or tryptophan at the end of this CDR3 makes a read error likely. The chain recombines TRBV6-1 with TRBJ1-1; weak D call: TRBD1 (5 bases). Germline CDR1 reads MNHNS; CDR2 reads SASEGT. Between the trimmed V and J ends, which lost 7 bases and 5 bases, there was a span of 14 bases. CDR3 size: 13 residues. The CDR3 protein is CASKPGARTEAFS. The CDR3 DNA reads as TGTGCCAGCAAGCCCGGGGCGAGGACTGAAGCTTTCTCT.

The chain uses TRBV12-3 or TRBV12-4 and TRBJ1-1, with 8 bases identical to TRBD1. V shed 5 bases and J 3 bases; nucleotides not matched to a gene: 11. The CDR3 loop spans 16 amino acids. In DNA, the CDR3 is TGTGCCAGCAGTGCCAGGGGGCTGAGGGTCGACACTGAAGCTTTCTTT. Translating it yields CASSARGLRVDTEAFF.

This clonotype was counted many times. This chain uses TRBV7-2 with TRBJ2-2; TRBD1 might be the D (6 bases). The V gene lost 5 bases and the J gene lost 0 bases, with 13 bases spanning the gap. The CDR3 contains 16 residues. Germline values: CDR1 SGHTA, CDR2 FQGNSA. The CDR3 DNA reads as TGTGCCAGCAGCCCAGGGGATGTCGCGAACACCGGGGAGCTGTTTTTT. Its protein is CASSPGDVANTGELFF.

This clonotype was counted at least ten times. The genes are TRBV29-1 and TRBJ2-2; the D is unclear. Trimming removed 4 bases from V and 0 bases from J, with 6 bases in between. The CDR3 has 13 amino acids. From germline, CDR1 is SQVTM and CDR2 ANQGSEA. CDR3 residues: CSVVAANTGELFF. The DNA of the CDR3 is TGCAGCGTTGTGGCAGCGAACACCGGGGAGCTGTTTTTT.

This clonotype was observed a handful of times. V gene TRBV6-2 or TRBV6-3 combines with J gene TRBJ1-4, with a weak D call TRBD1 (5 bases). CDR1 is MNHEY, CDR2 SVGEGT, per germline. Trimming pared 2 bases from V and 8 bases from J, leaving 18 bases between. This CDR3 is 16 amino acids long. The DNA for the CDR3 is TGTGCCAGCAGTTACGCCGAGGGGCCCGGGGGGGAAAAACTGTTTTTT. Its translation is CASSYAEGPGGEKLFF.

This clonotype was recorded many times. The rearrangement uses TRBV7-8 and TRBJ1-5; possible D gene TRBD1, 5 bases. V was trimmed by 0 bases and J by 2 bases, leaving 17 bases between them. Germline CDR1 and CDR2: SGHVS and FQNEAQ. The CDR3 is made up of 18 amino acids. The CDR3 is CASSLARIRDLGNQPQHF. CDR3 nucleotide sequence: TGTGCCAGCAGCTTAGCGCGAATCAGGGACTTAGGCAATCAGCCCCAGCATTTT. The full variable domain, rest sourced from reference TRBV7-8 and TRBJ1-5, is GAGVSQSPRYKVAKRGQDVALRCDPISGHVSLFWYQQALGQGPEFLTYFQNEAQLDKSGLPSDRFFAERPEGSVSTLKIQRTQQEDSAVYLCASSLARIRDLGNQPQHFGDGTRLSIL.

This clonotype has only a few counts. The V gene is TRBV20-1, the J gene TRBJ2-5; 10 bases agree with TRBD2. Germline CDR1 is DFQATT and CDR2 is SNEGSKA (reference sequence). J lost 1 base, V lost 3 bases, and 2 bases had no gene match. CDR3 length equals 14 residues. The CDR3 is CSASSGGIQETQYF. The CDR3 DNA follows: TGCAGTGCTAGTAGCGGGGGGATCCAAGAGACCCAGTACTTC.

The chain links TRBV28 to TRBJ2-3; unclear D gene. The CDR3 consists of 14 residues. V was clipped by 1 base and J by 8 bases, with 13 bases between them. Germline V CDR1 and CDR2: MDHEN, SYDVKM. This chain's CDR3 is CASSLYVRAGTQYF. CDR3 sequence (DNA): TGTGCCAGCAGTTTATACGTCCGGGCAGGTACGCAGTATTTT. Supplemented by reference TRBV28 and TRBJ2-3, the full variable domain reads DVKVTQSSRYLVKRTGEKVFLECVQDMDHENMFWYRQDPGLGLRLIYFSYDVKMKEKGDIPEGYSVSREKKERFSLILESASTNQTSMYLCASSLYVRAGTQYFGPGTRLTVL.

Comment on this clonotype: This may stem from a read error, because a much larger clone lies one nucleotide away. The chain joins TRBV6-1 to TRBJ1-1, with D hard to call. CDR3 length: 14 amino acids. Germline loops: CDR1 MNHNS, CDR2 SASEGT. CDR3 region: CAITEDTANTGAFF. The CDR3 DNA is TGTGCCATCACAGAAGACACGGCTAACACTGGAGCTTTCTTT.

This clonotype was counted at least ten times. The V call is TRBV27, the J call TRBJ1-5, with TRBD1 matching over 9 bases. The junction had 5 bases not matched to a gene; V was cut back by 4 bases and J by 7 bases. Germline lookup yields CDR1 MNHEY and CDR2 SMNVEV (reference sequence). The CDR3 extends over 14 amino acids. The CDR3 reads CASSYRQGGQPQHF. The CDR3, as DNA: TGTGCCAGCAGTTACCGACAGGGGGGGCAGCCCCAGCATTTT.